The rows below give T cell receptor beta chains drawn from one sample of a study of shared clonotypes between healthy human individuals. Profiling relied on immunoSEQ multiplex PCR, and the TCRdb table lists in-frame clones only, not all of them. The sample lists about 1 million clones; 70% to 80% were seen once. Source material: memory CD4+ T cells sorted from blood. Source of these receptors: a man younger than 35 in good health. Each CDR3 is given without its conserved first and last residue. Each record gives: clone size, J gene, V gene, D gene, CDR3 protein. D genes are given only for firm matches. Some rows have no size entry. The others give once, few or many, or a class for an expanded clone.

>once|TRBJ1-5|TRBV6-1|TRBD1
ASSEGTRQGGKPQH
>-|TRBJ2-5|TRBV29-1|TRBD1
SVEQGARY
>-|TRBJ2-7|TRBV28|TRBD1
ASRATGAGPSEQY
>-|TRBJ1-1|TRBV4-1|TRBD1
ASSQATDRGLRGAEAF
>-|TRBJ1-1|TRBV5-1|-
ASTGQPNTEAF
>-|TRBJ1-1|TRBV18|-
ASSPPGAQTEAF
>-|TRBJ1-3|TRBV30|-
AWSVKAAGNTIY
>-|TRBJ2-1|TRBV5-4|-
ASSLDSYNEQF
>-|TRBJ2-2|TRBV18|TRBD2
ASSPPNIGTSVNGELF
>-|TRBJ1-2|TRBV9|-
ASSSADYLILGGYT
>-|TRBJ1-1|TRBV5-1|TRBD1
ASNDSPGGAGGGEAF
>-|TRBJ2-1|TRBV5-8|-
ASGSRDLRMNEQF
>-|TRBJ2-2|TRBV19|TRBD1
ASSTTGLLTGELF
>once|TRBJ1-6|TRBV9|TRBD1
ASSSGQGRNSPLH
>-|TRBJ2-1|TRBV5-1|-
ASSLGGLTYNEQF
>-|TRBJ1-4|TRBV6-1|-
ASSDLGGVREKLF
>few|TRBJ2-3|TRBV18|-
ASSAVASTDTQY
>few|TRBJ2-2|TRBV11-3|-
ASSRRFSNTGELF
>few|TRBJ2-7|TRBV2|-
ASKPRTNNYEQY
>-|TRBJ1-2|TRBV7-9|TRBD1
ASSLQGATGYT
>-|TRBJ2-7|TRBV7-2|TRBD1
ASSLVGTGGSLFYEQY
>-|TRBJ2-7|TRBV13|-
ASSPSRGMNEQY
>-|TRBJ2-3|TRBV7-2|TRBD2
ASSLGGILTDTQY
>-|TRBJ2-2|TRBV18|-
ASSPPTGAGTGELF
>-|TRBJ1-1|TRBV7-9|-
ASSPGPVNTEAF
>-|TRBJ1-6|TRBV10-3|-
AISERGLNSPLH
>-|TRBJ2-4|TRBV2|-
ASSGTERDIQY
>-|TRBJ2-5|TRBV30|-
AWSGGRETQY
>-|TRBJ2-7|TRBV25-1|TRBD1
ASSDGTGGSDEQY
>-|TRBJ1-2|TRBV6-5|-
ASRRAGPDYGYT
>-|TRBJ1-5|TRBV19|-
ASSIPHRNQPQH
>-|TRBJ2-2|TRBV7-8|-
ASSLNPYFTGELF
>-|TRBJ2-7|TRBV9|-
ASSVAAGTRTYEQY
>-|TRBJ2-7|TRBV11-1|-
ASSRTATYEQY
>once|TRBJ1-1|TRBV7-2|-
ASSLRQGITEAF
>few|TRBJ2-5|TRBV6-5|TRBD1
ASSYAQGFTETQY
>-|TRBJ2-3|TRBV9|-
ASSVAPEDTQY
>-|TRBJ1-2|TRBV7-2|-
ASSLDFEGTNGYT
>-|TRBJ2-7|TRBV18|TRBD1
ASSTGQGGSYEQY
>-|TRBJ1-3|TRBV10-3|-
AISARDNSGNTIY
>-|TRBJ1-2|TRBV2|-
ASSESGMGGYT
>-|TRBJ1-5|TRBV4-1|-
ASSPLGAVQPQH